This T cell receptor beta chain comes out of a study of shared clonotypes between healthy human individuals. The assay was immunoSEQ multiplex PCR, and TCRdb's table has in-frame clones only and misses some. The data hold some 2 million clones, with about 95% observed a single time. With respect to this clone: The antigen is undetermined.

Study findings and constraints: Naive subsets generally exceeded memory subsets in estimated richness. An expected dependence of interdonor clonotype sharing on sequencing depth was noted. Generation probabilities were higher for clonotypes shared across all four sorted-subset donors than for unshared ones.

The CDR3 contains 15 residues. CDR1 and CDR2 (germline): SGHRS, YFSETQ. Trimming took 5 bases from V and 0 from J; bases not matched to a gene: 4. Positive CCR7 selection of CD45RO-negative cells yielded the naive CD8 cells, and terminally differentiated effector memory CD45RA+ cells were excluded. This TCR was sampled from a man between 18 and 35 years old in good health. This chain connects TRBV5-1 to TRBJ2-7; 11 nucleotides match TRBD2. The source material was naive CD8+ T cells sorted from blood. CDR3: CASRLAGASSYEQYF. CDR3 nucleotide sequence: TGCGCCAGCAGACTAGCGGGAGCGAGCTCCTACGAGCAGTACTTC.